The 15 T cell receptor beta chains presented below share a single source sample, sequenced in a study of CDR3 diversity in severe acne. TCRdb fed the PCR reads into MiXCR, producing one record per CDR3 protein. Found here are about 97,000 distinct CDR3 sequences, roughly half of them singletons; the top ten hold 9.5% to 15%. The material sequenced was blood. These receptors came from a male donor with acne.

V usage is TRBV7-9 and J usage is TRBJ2-3; weak D call: TRBD1 (5 bases). Germline CDR1 and CDR2: SEHNR and FQNEAQ (reference sequence). The CDR3 length is 14 residues. Trimming shortened V by 4 bases and J by 14 bases, and 22 bases separated the two germline ends. The CDR3: CASSSSSDTLLRYF. In DNA form, the CDR3 reads TGTGCCAGCAGCTCCAGTTCGGACACTCTCTTGAGGTATTTT.

Within the sample, this clonotype is medium-sized. The gene calls are TRBV20-1 and TRBJ2-1; 10 positions agree with TRBD2. J gave up 9 bases and V 5 bases, and 13 bases lay outside the gene matches. Germline V CDR1 and CDR2: DFQATT, SNEGSKA (reference sequence). The CDR3 sequence is 15 residues long. Written as DNA, the CDR3 is TGCAGTGCTGCCGGGGGAAGCGGGAGGGCCGGTGAGCAGTTCTTC. Its translation is CSAAGGSGRAGEQFF.

Ten or more counts support this clonotype. The genes are TRBV11-2 and TRBJ2-1; 7 bases fit TRBD2. From germline, CDR1 is SGHAT and CDR2 FQNNGV. V lost 4 bases and J lost 4; bases outside the gene matches: 7. The CDR3 length is 15 residues. The CDR3 DNA reads TGTGCCAGCAGCTGGTTGGCTAGCGGTTACAATGAGCAGTTCTTC. Translation: CASSWLASGYNEQFF.

This clonotype has a count of ten or more. The rearrangement uses TRBV5-1 and TRBJ2-7; TRBD2 agrees at 9 bases. The CDR3 is made up of 15 amino acids. V lost 0 bases to trimming and J lost 1 base; unmatched junction nucleotides: 2. CDR1 is SGHRS and CDR2 is YFSETQ in the germline V gene. The CDR3 DNA reads TGCGCCAGCAGCTTGGAAGCGGGAGGTTCCTACGAGCAGTACGTC. It codes for CASSLEAGGSYEQYV.

This clonotype was counted between two and nine times. V gene TRBV11-2 combines with J gene TRBJ1-2; tentatively, D is TRBD1 (5 bases). This CDR3 has 14 amino acids. Germline-derived CDR1 and CDR2 are SGHAT and FQNNGV. The ends were cut back, 3 bases at V and 0 bases at J, with 8 bases in the middle. Written as DNA, the CDR3 is TGTGCCAGCAGCTTCCAGACAGCTAACTATGGCTACACCTTC. Its translation: CASSFQTANYGYTF.

In this sample, this clonotype turned up many times. The chain joins TRBV24-1 to TRBJ2-2; D is perhaps TRBD1 (6 bases). There are 16 residues in the CDR3. Trimming took 1 base from V and 1 from J, leaving 9 bases between them. The germline V gene encodes CDR1 KGHDR and CDR2 SFDVKD. CDR3 region: CATSDFGQQNTGELFF. The CDR3 coding sequence is TGTGCCACCAGTGATTTCGGACAGCAGAACACCGGGGAGCTGTTTTTT.

The chain employs TRBV7-2 and TRBJ2-2; 9 nucleotides agree with TRBD1. The V segment lost 6 bases and the J segment 5 bases; nucleotides outside the gene matches: 4. This CDR3 has 14 residues. Looked up from germline, CDR1 is SGHTA and CDR2 is FQGNSA. CDR3 sequence: CASRDRGRTGELFF. The CDR3 DNA reads TGTGCCAGCAGGGACAGGGGAAGAACCGGGGAGCTGTTTTTT.

The chain carries TRBV10-3 and TRBJ1-6; tentatively, D is TRBD1 (5 bases). The germline V gene has CDR1 ENHRY and CDR2 SYGVKD. The CDR3 is made up of 15 amino acids. The V end lost 7 bases, the J end lost 7 bases, and 17 bases lay between the germline ends. The DNA of the CDR3 is TGTGCCATCACACGGGACGCCCAGAGCAATTCACCCCTCCACTTT. Its translation is CAITRDAQSNSPLHF.

The chain employs TRBV25-1 and TRBJ1-6; D not resolved. The CDR3 consists of 15 residues. V lost 3 bases, J lost 9 bases, and 15 bases lay in between. Germline loops: CDR1 MGHDK, CDR2 SYGVNS. CDR3 protein: CASSDLAGITSPLHF. In DNA, the CDR3 is TGTGCCAGCAGTGATTTGGCAGGAATAACTTCACCCCTCCACTTT.

This clonotype has at least ten counts. The chain has TRBV25-1 and TRBJ2-3; D perhaps matches TRBD1 (5 bases). This CDR3 spans 18 amino acids. V was cut by 4 bases and J by 3 bases, with 23 bases left in between. CDR1 and CDR2 (germline): MGHDK, SYGVNS. CDR3 region: CASSGVRAKGVPTDTQYF. The CDR3 nucleotides are TGTGCCAGCAGTGGCGTCAGGGCAAAAGGAGTCCCGACAGATACGCAGTATTTT.

As for this clonotype: The conserved phenylalanine or tryptophan is not found at the CDR3 terminus, so this likely reflects a read error. This chain connects TRBV7-3 to TRBJ2-7, with a weak D call TRBD1 (6 bases). Per the germline V gene, CDR1 is SGHTA and CDR2 is FQGTGA. Trimming took 3 bases from V and 1 from J, leaving 13 bases between them. The CDR3 covers 15 residues. The CDR3 reads CASSLWSGASYEQYC. CDR3 in DNA: TGTGCCAGCAGCTTGTGGTCAGGGGCTTCCTACGAGCAGTACTGC.

Only a few counts were recorded for this clonotype. At one of its ends the junction is not consistent with the germline gene, which may arise from a read error. The V gene is TRBV6-5, the J gene TRBJ2-6; D is perhaps TRBD1 (5 bases). The CDR3 runs to 15 residues. Germline V lookup: CDR1 MNHEY, CDR2 SVGAGI. The DNA for the CDR3 is TGTGCCAGCAGTTCGGACCTTACTGGGGCCAACATCCTGACTTTC. Amino acid sequence: CASSSDLTGANILTF.

This chain connects TRBV9 to TRBJ2-1; 13 bases are a match to TRBD2. The V and J ends lost 3 bases and 7 bases, in that order; junction bases with no gene match: 4. Germline loops: CDR1 SGDLS, CDR2 YYNGEE. The CDR3 covers 15 residues. This CDR3 is CASSGTSGRPNEQFF. CDR3 sequence (DNA): TGTGCCAGCAGCGGGACTAGCGGGAGACCGAATGAGCAGTTCTTC.

The CDR3 nucleotides are TGCGCCAGCAGCCGTATGATAGGGATTTTCGGTGGCTACACCTTC. It specifies CASSRMIGIFGGYTF. The chain is built from TRBV4-1 and TRBJ1-2; D is unclear. The CDR3 length is 15 residues. The V gene's germline CDR1 is MGHRA and CDR2 YSYEKL. Trimming stripped 4 bases from V and 7 bases from J, with 19 bases between.

In its sample, this clonotype was seen a few times. CDR3 region: CASSLGLSTGELFF. The CDR3 coding sequence is TGTGCCAGCAGTCTAGGGCTGAGTACCGGGGAGCTGTTTTTT. The chain carries TRBV27 and TRBJ2-2, with D uncertain. From germline, CDR1 is MNHEY and CDR2 SMNVEV (reference sequence). Trimming cost V 5 bases and J 5 bases, with 12 bases left between them. This CDR3 has 14 amino acids.